This TCR beta chain was sequenced for a study of neoadjuvant nivolumab and ipilimumab in lung cancer. Study-wide results and caveats: Resected tumors had greater TCR richness and clonality than uninvolved lung.

The protocol was immunoSEQ multiplex PCR, while the TCRdb copy is restricted to in-frame clones and leaves out a portion. The table lists 30,000 or so clones, roughly nine tenths of them singletons, with about 5% in the top ten. As for this clone: Its matching antigen is unknown.

The sequencing here drew on peripheral blood, taken after neoadjuvant nivolumab, alone or with ipilimumab, at or shortly before surgery. The TCR was taken from an adult with non-small cell lung cancer.

CDR3: CASSLVAFAYNEQFF. The CDR3 bases are TGCGCCAGCAGCTTGGTGGCGTTCGCCTACAATGAGCAGTTCTTC. The rearrangement joins TRBV5-1 to TRBJ2-1; D unclear. The CDR3 has 15 residues. V was shortened by 0 bases and J by 2 bases, with 9 bases between the two germline ends. The V gene's germline CDR1 is SGHRS and CDR2 YFSETQ.